These 26 T cell receptor beta chains originate from one sample sequenced in a study of identical twins' blood T cells. TCRdb reprocessed the 5' RACE reads with MiXCR, giving one entry per CDR3 protein. The data show around 380,000 distinct CDR3 sequences, more than 25% seen once. Sequencing used PBMCs. These receptors all stem from a woman aged 18-49 years in good health.

To note about this clonotype: A read error may produce the germline difference seen at one junction end. J is TRBJ2-1 and V is TRBV2; D might be TRBD2 (5 bases). Germline CDR1 SNHLY, CDR2 FYNNEI. The CDR3 is 13 amino acids. DNA of the CDR3: TGTGCCGGCAGTGATGCCGCACTAGATGAGCAGTTCTTC. Translating it yields CAGSDAALDEQFF. Looking up the rest from reference TRBV2 and TRBJ2-1 gives the full variable domain: EPEVTQTPSHQVTQMGQEVILRCVPISNHLYFYWYRQILGQKVEFLVSFYNNEISEKSEIFDDQFSVERPDGSNFTLKIRSTKLEDSAMYFCAGSDAALDEQFFGPGTRLTVL.

As concerns this clonotype: The junction shows a germline mismatch at one end, possibly a read error. The chain joins TRBV20-1 to TRBJ1-6; 9 nucleotides match TRBD1. The V gene's germline CDR1 is DFQATT and CDR2 SNEGSKA (reference sequence). The CDR3 consists of 14 residues. The CDR3 nucleotides read TGCAGTGCTACCCCGGGACAGGGTTATTCACACCTCCACTTT. Amino acid sequence: CSATPGQGYSHLHF.

The sample holds a few counts of this clonotype. The CDR3 region has the DNA TGTGCCAGCAGCTTAGACCGGGACAGTTATGGCTACACCTTC. Translation gives CASSLDRDSYGYTF. V is TRBV7-9 and J is TRBJ1-2; the match to TRBD1 covers 7 bases. With 1 base clipped from V and 5 bases from J, the junction kept 4 bases outside the gene matches. The CDR3 sequence is 14 residues long. The germline V gene has CDR1 SEHNR and CDR2 FQNEAQ (reference sequence).

This clonotype was seen once. This chain links TRBV7-8 with TRBJ2-2; D is perhaps TRBD2 (6 bases). Trimming shortened V by 1 base and J by 0 bases, and 12 bases separated the two germline ends. This CDR3 has 17 residues. CDR1 and CDR2 (germline): SGHVS, FQNEAQ. CDR3 DNA sequence: TGTGCCAGCAGCTTAGAAAGATGGGGGGCGAACACCGGGGAGCTGTTTTTT. It is translated as CASSLERWGANTGELFF.

V usage is TRBV5-1 and J usage is TRBJ1-1, with 8 positions matching TRBD1. V lost 4 bases to trimming and J lost 1 base; unmatched junction nucleotides: 3. The CDR3 contains 14 residues. CDR1 is SGHRS, CDR2 YFSETQ, per germline. CDR3 DNA sequence: TGCGCCAGCAGCGGACAGGGACAGAACACTGAAGCTTTCTTT. Protein product: CASSGQGQNTEAFF.

This sequence joins TRBV20-1 and TRBJ1-5, with 8 bases fitting TRBD1. The CDR3 runs to 13 residues. The germline V gene has CDR1 DFQATT and CDR2 SNEGSKA (reference sequence). V gave up 3 bases and J gave up 8 bases; unmatched junction bases: 6. The CDR3 region has the DNA TGCAGTGCTAGTAGACAGGGGAGAGAGCCCCAGCATTTT. Amino acid sequence: CSASRQGREPQHF.

The chain carries TRBV6-5 and TRBJ2-2, with TRBD2 matching over 10 bases. The CDR3 covers 16 residues. V lost 7 bases, J lost 8 bases, and 13 bases stayed unmatched. The germline V gene has CDR1 MNHEY and CDR2 SVGAGI. CDR3 nucleotide sequence: TGTGCCAGCACTTTACGGCGGCTAGCGGGAGCGGGGGAGCTGTTTTTT. This gives the protein CASTLRRLAGAGELFF.

There are a few counts of this clonotype. The chain carries TRBV3-2 and TRBJ1-5; the table's D call of TRBD1 was not tested on the DNA. TRBV3-2 is a pseudogene locus. The CDR3 has 16 amino acids. The chain's CDR3 is CASSQDGGQGYQPQHF. As DNA, the CDR3 is TGTGCCAGCAGCCAAGATGGGGGACAGGGCTATCAGCCCCAGCATTTT.

This clonotype was observed a few times. The J gene is TRBJ1-1, the V gene TRBV6-2 or TRBV6-3, with D maybe TRBD1 (6 bases). Trimming stripped 6 bases from V and 4 bases from J, with 15 bases between. This CDR3 region has 14 residues. CDR1 and CDR2 from the germline V gene are MNHEY and SVGEGT. The CDR3 protein is CASRKDRLSTEAFF. The CDR3 DNA sequence: TGTGCCAGCAGGAAAGACAGGCTGAGCACTGAAGCTTTCTTT.

The rearrangement joins TRBV20-1 to TRBJ1-2; possibly TRBD1 for D (6 bases). CDR3 length: 18 amino acids. Germline loops: CDR1 DFQATT, CDR2 SNEGSKA (reference sequence). The CDR3 is CRAAPRARTGRLNYGYTF. CDR3 bases: TGCAGGGCAGCGCCCCGTGCCAGAACAGGGAGACTGAACTATGGCTACACCTTC.

This clonotype was recorded at least ten times. V is TRBV6-1 and J is TRBJ1-4; D is undetermined. Germline CDR1 MNHNS, CDR2 SASEGT. CDR3 length: 15 amino acids. V was cut by 2 bases and J by 7 bases, with 14 bases left in between. The CDR3 coding sequence is TGTGCCAGCAGTGAAAGTCGGGGTTCGGTTGAAAAACTGTTTTTT. Its protein product is CASSESRGSVEKLFF.

The chain carries TRBV9 and TRBJ2-3; 11 bases line up with TRBD2. J was trimmed by 4 bases and V by 5 bases; bases with no gene match: 3. CDR3 length: 14 residues. Germline assignment: CDR1 SGDLS and CDR2 YYNGEE. CDR3 loop: CASRGLAEPDTQYF. The DNA for the CDR3 is TGTGCCAGCAGGGGACTAGCGGAGCCAGATACGCAGTATTTT.

As concerns this clonotype: A read error may account for a junction end that differs from germline. The chain employs TRBV29-1 and TRBJ2-2; the match to TRBD1 covers 10 bases. The CDR3 extends over 13 amino acids. Germline V gene sequence: CDR1 SQVTM, CDR2 ANQGSEA. The CDR3 loop is CSAGQGNTEELFF. In nucleotides, the CDR3 is TGCAGCGCGGGACAGGGGAACACCGAGGAGCTGTTTTTT.

The V and J genes are TRBV2 and TRBJ2-3, with D unresolved. Germline lookup yields CDR1 SNHLY and CDR2 FYNNEI. This CDR3 spans 15 amino acids. V lost 3 bases to trimming and J lost 5 bases, with 15 bases between them. The CDR3 is CASSDVQTAGDTQYF. The CDR3 region has the DNA TGTGCCAGCAGTGATGTTCAGACGGCCGGAGATACGCAGTATTTT.

With regard to this clonotype: The conserved final phenylalanine or tryptophan is absent from the CDR3, which likely points to a read error. The gene calls are TRBV3-1 and TRBJ1-1; maybe TRBD1 (5 bases). CDR3 length equals 15 residues. V was cut by 3 bases and J by 5 bases, with 16 bases left in between. The germline gives CDR1 LGHDT, CDR2 YNNKEL (reference sequence). The CDR3 spells CASSHRDGLGTEAFS. The CDR3 bases are TGTGCCAGCAGCCACCGGGACGGCCTAGGAACTGAAGCTTTCTCT.

This clonotype was detected ten times or more. The gene calls are TRBV11-2 and TRBJ2-1; D is perhaps TRBD1 (6 bases). V was cut by 2 bases and J by 7 bases, with 12 bases left in between. This CDR3 is 14 amino acids long. CDR1 SGHAT and CDR2 FQNNGV come from the germline V gene. The CDR3 spells CASSLTGLGNEQFF. As DNA, the CDR3 is TGTGCCAGCAGCTTAACAGGGCTTGGAAATGAGCAGTTCTTC.

The chain carries TRBV11-2 and TRBJ1-1; D is possibly TRBD1 (5 bases). V was trimmed by 4 bases and J by 2 bases, leaving 14 bases between them. The CDR3 totals 15 residues. Germline loops: CDR1 SGHAT, CDR2 FQNNGV. Written as DNA, the CDR3 is TGTGCCAGCAGCTCACCTGGGGGGTTAAACACTGAAGCTTTCTTT. Amino acid sequence: CASSSPGGLNTEAFF. Together with reference TRBV11-2 and TRBJ1-1, the CDR3 gives the full variable domain: EAGVAQSPRYKIIEKRQSVAFWCNPISGHATLYWYQQILGQGPKLLIQFQNNGVVDDSQLPKDRFSAERLKGVDSTLKIQPAKLEDSAVYLCASSSPGGLNTEAFFGQGTRLTVV.

In this sample, this clonotype is medium-sized. The chain joins TRBV29-1 to TRBJ2-3, with 8 bases matching TRBD2. This CDR3 has 16 amino acids. Trimming at V came to 7 bases and at J to 0 bases, leaving 12 bases not matched to a gene. Germline V lookup: CDR1 SQVTM, CDR2 ANQGSEA. CDR3 amino acids: CSAGRDASSSTDTQYF. Written as DNA, the CDR3 is TGCAGCGCCGGGAGGGACGCGAGTTCGAGCACAGATACGCAGTATTTT.

The gene calls are TRBV11-2 and TRBJ2-1; 12 bases are a match to TRBD2. The length of the CDR3 is 14 residues. Germline CDR1 SGHAT, CDR2 FQNNGV. Trimming cost V 5 bases and J 7 bases; bases outside gene matches: 3. Here the CDR3 DNA reads TGTGCCAGCAGCGCGGGACTAGCGGGTAATGAGCAGTTCTTC. This sequence encodes CASSAGLAGNEQFF.

J is TRBJ1-3 and V is TRBV2, with D possibly being TRBD1 (6 bases). CDR3 length: 15 amino acids. Trimming stripped 1 base from V and 3 bases from J, with 10 bases between. Germline lookup yields CDR1 SNHLY and CDR2 FYNNEI. The DNA of the CDR3 is TGTGCCAGCAGTGAAGGGACAGATCGTGGAAACACCATATATTTT. Its translation is CASSEGTDRGNTIYF.

This clonotype was observed once. This rearrangement joins TRBV7-9 to TRBJ1-5; 7 bases are shared with TRBD1. The V gene's germline CDR1 is SEHNR and CDR2 FQNEAQ (reference sequence). Trimming cost V 8 bases and J 0 bases; bases outside gene matches: 7. This CDR3 comprises 15 residues. This CDR3 reads CASGGGGPSNQPQHF. Written as DNA, the CDR3 is TGTGCCAGCGGTGGAGGGGGCCCTAGCAATCAGCCCCAGCATTTT.

In the case of this clonotype: One end of the junction is discordant with germline, which a read error may explain. V and J are TRBV20-1 and TRBJ1-4; D perhaps matches TRBD1 (5 bases). Germline CDR1 reads DFQATT; CDR2 reads SNEGSKA (reference sequence). The CDR3 is made up of 13 amino acids. The CDR3 bases are TGCCGTGCGGGGCCAGCAACTAATGAAAAACTGTTTTTT. This codes for CRAGPATNEKLFF.

V gene TRBV29-1 combines with J gene TRBJ2-5; D is unresolved. The CDR3 spans 12 residues. CDR1 and CDR2 (germline): SQVTM, ANQGSEA. Trimming stripped 5 bases from V and 5 bases from J, with 12 bases between. In DNA form, the CDR3 reads TGCAGCGTTAACCAGTTCGCGGAGACCCAGTACTTC. It codes for CSVNQFAETQYF.

This clonotype was recorded at least ten times. The CDR3 protein is CSARPGMNTEAFF. CDR3 DNA sequence: TGCAGTGCTAGACCCGGGATGAACACTGAAGCTTTCTTT. This rearrangement joins TRBV20-1 to TRBJ1-1; the D is unclear. Between the trimmed V and J ends, which lost 2 bases and 0 bases, there was a span of 7 bases. The germline gives CDR1 DFQATT, CDR2 SNEGSKA (reference sequence). The CDR3 is 13 residues long.

There are many counts of this clonotype. V and J are TRBV11-2 and TRBJ1-2; TRBD1 is a possible D gene (5 bases). V was pared by 5 bases and J by 6 bases, with 16 bases between. Germline V lookup: CDR1 SGHAT, CDR2 FQNNGV. The CDR3 loop spans 14 amino acids. CDR3 loop: CASSPSRGVNGYTF. The CDR3 coding sequence is TGTGCCAGCAGCCCGTCCCGGGGGGTGAATGGCTACACCTTC.

This chain uses TRBV4-1 with TRBJ2-1; 7 bases line up with TRBD2. The CDR3 is made up of 13 amino acids. V was pared by 2 bases and J by 11 bases, with 6 bases of the junction left unmatched. CDR1 is MGHRA, CDR2 YSYEKL, per germline. The CDR3 DNA is TGCGCCAGCAGCCAACATACTAGCGATAAGCAGTTCTTC. Amino acid sequence: CASSQHTSDKQFF.